These 27 T cell receptor beta chains came from one sample sequenced in a study of T cell responses to AZD1222 COVID-19 vaccine. Repertoires were generated with immunoSEQ multiplex PCR, while TCRdb's copy carries only in-frame clones and drops some. The sample holds about 120,000 clones, roughly 84% seen once. Material: peripheral blood, obtained 28 days after the second AZD1222 dose. The receptor set was obtained from an adult who received the AZD1222 COVID-19 vaccine.

This CDR3 is CASSGSGRALGEQFF. In DNA form, the CDR3 reads TGTGCCAGCAGCGGGAGCGGGAGGGCCCTTGGTGAGCAGTTCTTC. This rearrangement joins TRBV11-3 to TRBJ2-1; 10 nucleotides match TRBD2. CDR1 SGHNT and CDR2 YENEEA come from the germline V gene. V was clipped by 5 bases and J by 9 bases; unmatched bases: 10. The CDR3 covers 15 residues.

The genes are TRBV14 and TRBJ2-7; maybe TRBD2 (6 bases). Deletions cut 5 bases from V and 1 base from J, with 18 bases between. CDR1 is SGHDN, CDR2 FVKESK, per germline. CDR3 length: 16 amino acids. The CDR3 region is CASSSRGGMVSYEQYF. The CDR3 bases are TGTGCCAGCAGCTCCCGCGGAGGGATGGTATCCTACGAGCAGTACTTC.

CDR3 amino acids: CASSLVWGQPQHF. The CDR3, as DNA: TGCGCCAGCAGCTTGGTCTGGGGTCAGCCCCAGCATTTT. The chain uses TRBV5-1 and TRBJ1-5; D unclear. This CDR3 has 13 residues. Germline CDR1 is SGHRS and CDR2 is YFSETQ. V lost 0 bases and J 6 bases, leaving 7 bases between the germline ends.

The V call is TRBV29-1, the J call TRBJ1-1; 7 bases are a match to TRBD1. The CDR3 is 12 residues long. Trimming at V came to 8 bases and at J to 7 bases, leaving 10 bases not matched to a gene. The germline V gene has CDR1 SQVTM and CDR2 ANQGSEA. The CDR3 protein is CSISTGLIEAFF. CDR3 DNA sequence: TGCAGCATATCGACAGGGTTGATTGAAGCTTTCTTT.

V gene TRBV9 combines with J gene TRBJ1-4; D is perhaps TRBD1 (5 bases). Germline CDR1 and CDR2: SGDLS and YYNGEE. This CDR3 spans 14 amino acids. V lost 2 bases and J 7 bases, leaving 12 bases between the germline ends. CDR3 sequence (DNA): TGTGCCAGCAGCGTCTCGGGGACGGGTGAAAAACTGTTTTTT. This gives the protein CASSVSGTGEKLFF.

This chain uses TRBV5-1 with TRBJ2-5; the D is unclear. Germline CDR1 SGHRS, CDR2 YFSETQ. Trimming removed 4 bases from V and 4 bases from J, with 17 bases in between. The CDR3 extends over 15 amino acids. The CDR3 protein is CASSVAPGERETQYF. The DNA of the CDR3 is TGCGCCAGCAGCGTTGCCCCTGGGGAAAGAGAGACCCAGTACTTC.

This chain connects TRBV19 to TRBJ2-1; D is ambiguous. This CDR3 has 14 residues. Trimming pared 3 bases from V and 7 bases from J, leaving 13 bases between. Germline V gene data show CDR1 as LNHDA and CDR2 as SQIVND (reference sequence). The CDR3 coding sequence is TGTGCCAGTAGTATTTGGTCGACCGATAATGAGCAGTTCTTC. It codes for CASSIWSTDNEQFF.

Here the CDR3 DNA reads TGTGCCAGCAGCGGAGAAACCCTAGGCTCGGAGACCCAGTACTTC. It translates to CASSGETLGSETQYF. This chain connects TRBV11-2 to TRBJ2-5; the D is unclear. V was shortened by 5 bases and J by 5 bases, with 18 bases between the two germline ends. This CDR3 is built from 15 residues. The V gene's germline CDR1 is SGHAT and CDR2 FQNNGV.

This chain links TRBV11-2 with TRBJ1-2; D possibly corresponds to TRBD1 (6 bases). Trimming stripped 6 bases from V and 6 bases from J, with 20 bases between. Germline-derived CDR1 and CDR2 are SGHAT and FQNNGV. The CDR3 sequence is 15 residues long. CDR3: CASRKILTGSDGYTF. CDR3 bases: TGTGCCAGCAGGAAGATACTAACAGGGAGCGATGGCTACACCTTC.

The chain employs TRBV2 and TRBJ1-6; D perhaps matches TRBD1 (5 bases). The CDR3 extends over 12 amino acids. Germline loops: CDR1 SNHLY, CDR2 FYNNEI. V lost 6 bases to trimming and J lost 8 bases, with 8 bases between them. CDR3: CASSGQDSPLHF. The CDR3 DNA follows: TGTGCCAGCAGCGGACAAGATTCACCCCTCCACTTT.

The chain is built from TRBV12-3 or TRBV12-4 and TRBJ2-7; D could derive from TRBD1 or TRBD2 (5 bases each). V lost 2 bases and J 4 bases, leaving 9 bases between the germline ends. The CDR3 covers 13 residues. For the CDR3, the DNA is TGTGCCAGCAGTTTACAGGGCGGGTACGAGCAGTACTTC. It translates to CASSLQGGYEQYF.

This clone was seen a few times. The chain combines TRBV6-5 with TRBJ1-1; D is perhaps TRBD1 (6 bases). Germline V gives CDR1 MNHEY, CDR2 SVGAGI. CDR3 size: 14 residues. Trimming took off 7 bases at V and 0 bases at J, with 12 bases between the two ends. The CDR3 sequence is CASIPGHLNTEAFF. The CDR3, as DNA: TGTGCCAGCATCCCGGGACACCTGAACACTGAAGCTTTCTTT.

V is TRBV11-1 and J is TRBJ2-3; TRBD1 aligns across 7 bases. CDR1 SGHAT and CDR2 FQDESV come from the germline V gene (reference sequence). The CDR3 runs 14 residues. The junction had 3 bases not matched to a gene; V was cut back by 5 bases and J by 1 base. CDR3 DNA sequence: TGTGCCAGCAGCCCTGGACAGGGCACAGATACGCAGTATTTT. It translates to CASSPGQGTDTQYF. Drawing the rest from reference TRBV11-1 and TRBJ2-3, the complete variable domain is EAEVAQSPRYKITEKSQAVAFWCDPISGHATLYWYRQILGQGPELLVQFQDESVVDDSQLPKDRFSAERLKGVDSTLKIQPAELGDSAMYLCASSPGQGTDTQYFGPGTRLTVL.

The rearrangement joins TRBV19 to TRBJ2-7; D possibly corresponds to TRBD2 (6 bases). Germline values: CDR1 LNHDA, CDR2 SQIVND (reference sequence). The CDR3 is 16 residues long. The germline V and J ends were trimmed by 5 bases and 4 bases, with 21 bases remaining between them. In DNA, the CDR3 is TGTGCCAGTAGTGCAGGACTACGCATCGGTCCTTACGAGCAGTACTTC. Amino acids: CASSAGLRIGPYEQYF. Looking up the rest from reference TRBV19 and TRBJ2-7 gives the full variable domain: DGGITQSPKYLFRKEGQNVTLSCEQNLNHDAMYWYRQDPGQGLRLIYYSQIVNDFQKGDIAEGYSVSREKKESFPLTVTSAQKNPTAFYLCASSAGLRIGPYEQYFGPGTRLTVT.

V usage is TRBV6-4 and J usage is TRBJ2-2; 11 nucleotides line up with TRBD1. The CDR3 loop spans 16 amino acids. The trim removed 0 bases at V and 4 bases at J, leaving 1 base unmatched. Germline values: CDR1 MRHNA, CDR2 SNTAGT. The CDR3 DNA is TGTGCCAGCAGTGACTCCGGGACAGGGGGCACCGGGGAGCTGTTTTTT. The encoded protein is CASSDSGTGGTGELFF.

The chain recombines TRBV9 with TRBJ1-2; D remains ambiguous. CDR1 SGDLS and CDR2 YYNGEE come from the germline V gene. The V end was cut by 7 bases, the J end by 4 bases, with 11 bases between. The CDR3 is made up of 12 amino acids. The CDR3 is CASFQVAYGYTF. In DNA, the CDR3 is TGTGCCAGCTTCCAGGTCGCCTATGGCTACACCTTC.

V and J are TRBV7-2 and TRBJ1-1; D is unresolved. V was clipped by 0 bases and J by 5 bases, with 16 bases between them. This CDR3 comprises 16 residues. Germline V gene sequence: CDR1 SGHTA, CDR2 FQGNSA. The CDR3 here is CASSLAGGSRGTEAFF. The CDR3 DNA sequence: TGTGCCAGCAGCTTAGCCGGAGGCAGCCGGGGTACTGAAGCTTTCTTT.

This rearrangement joins TRBV6-4 to TRBJ2-1; 12 positions agree with TRBD2. V shed 3 bases, J shed 5 bases, and the junction held 8 bases outside the gene matches. The CDR3 totals 17 residues. CDR1 MRHNA and CDR2 SNTAGT come from the germline V gene. CDR3 amino acids: CASSETSGGFRDNEQFF. The DNA of the CDR3 is TGTGCCAGCAGTGAGACTAGCGGGGGATTCCGTGACAATGAGCAGTTCTTC.

The chain is built from TRBV19 and TRBJ1-6, with D unresolved. Germline V gene lookup returns CDR1 LNHDA and CDR2 SQIVND (reference sequence). V was cut by 7 bases and J by 9 bases, with 10 bases left in between. The CDR3 extends over 12 amino acids. The CDR3 DNA reads as TGTGCCAGTACCCGGATAGGTTCACCCCTCCACTTT. Protein sequence: CASTRIGSPLHF.

This rearrangement joins TRBV19 to TRBJ1-3; no clear D. V lost 8 bases, J lost 7 bases, and 9 bases lay in between. CDR1 LNHDA and CDR2 SQIVND come from the germline V gene (reference sequence). CDR3 length: 11 residues. This CDR3 reads CASRTGNTIYF. The CDR3 DNA reads as TGTGCCAGTCGAACGGGGAACACCATATATTTT.

The V and J genes are TRBV2 and TRBJ2-5; D is ambiguous. This CDR3 is 13 amino acids long. V lost 7 bases and J lost 4, with 13 bases in between. Germline V CDR1 and CDR2: SNHLY, FYNNEI. Written as DNA, the CDR3 is TGTGCCAGCAAGCGACGACTGTTAGAGACCCAGTACTTC. This encodes CASKRRLLETQYF.

This clone was detected a few times. The chain combines TRBV11-2 with TRBJ1-3; D remains unclear. V was clipped by 5 bases and J by 4 bases, with 12 bases between them. The CDR3 runs 14 residues. Germline lookup yields CDR1 SGHAT and CDR2 FQNNGV. In nucleotides, the CDR3 is TGTGCCAGCAGCATGAACTTGTTAGGAAACACCATATATTTT. It is translated as CASSMNLLGNTIYF. The full variable domain, in which reference TRBV11-2 and TRBJ1-3 provide the parts outside the CDR3, is EAGVAQSPRYKIIEKRQSVAFWCNPISGHATLYWYQQILGQGPKLLIQFQNNGVVDDSQLPKDRFSAERLKGVDSTLKIQPAKLEDSAVYLCASSMNLLGNTIYFGEGSWLTVV.

The chain is built from TRBV6-5 and TRBJ2-1; TRBD2 aligns across 7 bases. The V segment lost 4 bases and the J segment 4 bases; nucleotides outside the gene matches: 10. This CDR3 has 16 residues. Germline CDR1 MNHEY, CDR2 SVGAGI. The CDR3 region has the DNA TGTGCCAGCAGTTCCGATGGTCTAGCGGTTTACAATGAGCAGTTCTTC. It encodes CASSSDGLAVYNEQFF.

V and J are TRBV27 and TRBJ2-1; tentatively, D is TRBD2 (5 bases). Germline V gene sequence: CDR1 MNHEY, CDR2 SMNVEV (reference sequence). V was shortened by 7 bases and J by 8 bases, with 9 bases between the two germline ends. This CDR3 has 11 amino acids. CDR3 loop: CASKRGHEQFF. As DNA, the CDR3 is TGTGCCAGCAAGAGAGGGCATGAGCAGTTCTTC.

This clone appeared once. The chain joins TRBV6-5 to TRBJ1-2; no clear D. CDR1 MNHEY and CDR2 SVGAGI come from the germline V gene. The CDR3 has 12 residues. Trimming took off 4 bases at V and 4 bases at J, with 7 bases between the two ends. The CDR3 bases are TGTGCCAGCAGTTTGGAGGGCTATGGCTACACCTTC. This sequence encodes CASSLEGYGYTF.

This clone has a handful of counts. This chain connects TRBV5-4 to TRBJ2-7, with 14 nucleotides matching TRBD2. This CDR3 has 17 amino acids. The J segment lost 2 bases and the V segment lost 0 bases, leaving 4 bases of the junction unmatched. Germline V gene data show CDR1 as SGHNT and CDR2 as YYREEE (reference sequence). The CDR3 nucleotides are TGTGCCAGCAGCTTGGGGCCGACTAGCGGGAGGGCCTACGAGCAGTACTTC. Protein product: CASSLGPTSGRAYEQYF.

The V and J genes are TRBV6-2 or TRBV6-3 and TRBJ2-7; tentatively, D is TRBD2 (7 bases). This CDR3 has 13 amino acids. Deletions cut 6 bases from V and 5 bases from J, with 14 bases between. Germline V CDR1 and CDR2: MNHEY, SVGEGT. The CDR3 loop reads CASSRPGGDEQYF. The DNA for the CDR3 is TGTGCCAGCAGCAGGCCGGGGGGCGACGAGCAGTACTTC.